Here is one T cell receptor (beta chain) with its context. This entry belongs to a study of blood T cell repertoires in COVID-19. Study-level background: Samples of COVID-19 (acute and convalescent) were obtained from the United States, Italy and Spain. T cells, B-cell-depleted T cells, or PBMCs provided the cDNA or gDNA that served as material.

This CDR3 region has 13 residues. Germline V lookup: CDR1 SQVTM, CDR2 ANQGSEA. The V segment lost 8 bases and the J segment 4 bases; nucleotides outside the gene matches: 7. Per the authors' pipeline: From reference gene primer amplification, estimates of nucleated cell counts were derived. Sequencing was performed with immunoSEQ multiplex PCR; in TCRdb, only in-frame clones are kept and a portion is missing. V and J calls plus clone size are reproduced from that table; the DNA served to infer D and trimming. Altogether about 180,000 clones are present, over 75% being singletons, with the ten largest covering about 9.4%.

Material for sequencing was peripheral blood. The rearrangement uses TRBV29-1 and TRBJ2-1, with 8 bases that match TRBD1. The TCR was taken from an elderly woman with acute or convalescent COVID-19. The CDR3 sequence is CSTGQGNYNEQFF. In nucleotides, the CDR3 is TGCAGCACCGGACAGGGTAATTACAATGAGCAGTTCTTC.